One T cell receptor (beta chain) is described in this entry. This sample is drawn from a study of blood T cell repertoires in COVID-19. Seattle participants joined during active infection and were tracked over time. The germline V and J ends were trimmed by 1 base and 4 bases, with 4 bases remaining between them. This CDR3 region has 11 residues. Germline V gene lookup returns CDR1 SQVTM and CDR2 ANQGSEA. Method: immunoSEQ multiplex PCR; TCRdb's copy keeps in-frame clones and lacks some. The sample gives tens of thousands of clones, roughly 80% of which show up once; 4% to 6% is in the top ten. The sample taken for sequencing was peripheral blood. The receptor's source is an elderly man with COVID-19, enrolled during active disease. J is TRBJ2-5 and V is TRBV29-1; no firm D call. The CDR3 region has the DNA TGCAGCGTTGAAGGGGCAGAGACCCAGTACTTC. As protein: CSVEGAETQYF.